The TCR beta chain described here comes from a study of blood T cell repertoires in COVID-19. Study at large: PBMCs, B-cell-depleted T cells, or T cells were the source of the cDNA or gDNA that made up the material.

Original processing notes: For nucleated cells, counts were estimated from reference gene primer amplification. Sequencing was performed with immunoSEQ multiplex PCR; in TCRdb, only in-frame clones are kept and a portion is missing. V and J calls and clone size follow that table, whereas D and trimming were derived from the DNA. The data show approximately 480,000 clones, roughly nine tenths seen once. The TCR comes from a woman between 18 and 30 years old who had recovered from COVID-19. Sequencing input: PBMCs or T cells enriched from blood (not recorded which).

For the CDR3, the DNA is TGTGCCAGCAGCTCGACCTACACAGCGAACACTGAAGCTTTCTTT. Its translation: CASSSTYTANTEAFF. The rearrangement uses TRBV5-8 and TRBJ1-1; D not resolved. V shed 3 bases and J shed 1 base, with 13 bases lying between them. Germline V CDR1 and CDR2: SGHTS, YDEGEE. This CDR3 is built from 15 residues.